The 28 T cell receptor beta chains given below trace back to one sample, sequenced in a study of CD8 T cells in Susac syndrome. RNA in amounts of roughly 0.5 to 1 ug was reverse transcribed with random hexamers. TCRdb re-called the immunoSEQ multiplex PCR reads through MiXCR, storing one row per CDR3 protein. This sample has 200,000 to 250,000 distinct CDR3 sequences, with roughly nine tenths found just once. Sequencing used CD8+ T cells from PBMCs. The receptors were gathered from a human donor with multiple sclerosis.

CDR3 sequence (DNA): TGTGCCAGCACCCCACGCACAATCGTCACCGGGGAGCTGTTTTTT. It is translated as CASTPRTIVTGELFF. The chain joins TRBV13 to TRBJ2-2; D not resolved. Trimming removed 7 bases from V and 4 bases from J, with 16 bases in between. CDR3 length: 15 amino acids. Looked up from germline, CDR1 is PRHDT and CDR2 is FYEKMQ (reference sequence). Drawing the rest from reference TRBV13 and TRBJ2-2, the complete variable domain is AAGVIQSPRHLIKEKRETATLKCYPIPRHDTVYWYQQGPGQDPQFLISFYEKMQSDKGSIPDRFSAQQFSDYHSELNMSSLELGDSALYFCASTPRTIVTGELFFGEGSRLTVL.

V usage is TRBV12-3 or TRBV12-4 and J usage is TRBJ2-7, with 14 bases lining up with TRBD2. The CDR3 is 18 residues long. J was trimmed by 1 base and V by 5 bases; bases with no gene match: 10. The CDR3 nucleotides are TGTGCCAGCAGTCCCCCGGGACTAGCGGGAGTAGCGTCCTACGAGCAGTACTTC. It specifies CASSPPGLAGVASYEQYF.

As for this clonotype: Compared with germline, one end of the junction differs, possibly owing to a read error. The gene calls are TRBV15 and TRBJ2-1; 10 bases fit TRBD1. This CDR3 has 13 residues. Germline CDR1 LNHNV, CDR2 YYDKDF (reference sequence). The CDR3 sequence: CAARDRGHNEQFF. As DNA, the CDR3 is TGTGCCGCCAGGGACAGGGGCCACAATGAGCAGTTCTTC. Supplemented by reference TRBV15 and TRBJ2-1, the full variable domain reads DAMVIQNPRYQVTQFGKPVTLSCSQTLNHNVMYWYQQKSSQAPKLLFHYYDKDFNNEADTPDNFQSRRPNTSFCFLDIRSPGLGDTAMYLCAARDRGHNEQFFGPGTRLTVL.

This clonotype was seen more than once but under ten times. This chain joins TRBV30 and TRBJ1-1, with D possibly TRBD1 on 5 matching bases. The germline CDR1 and CDR2 sequences are GTSNPN and SVGIG (reference sequence). This CDR3 has 12 residues. V shed 3 bases and J shed 11 bases, with 16 bases lying between them. The CDR3 protein is CAWRTPWGGAFF. CDR3 nucleotide sequence: TGTGCCTGGAGGACACCTTGGGGGGGGGCTTTCTTT.

The chain has TRBV5-4 and TRBJ2-3; the D is unclear. The CDR3 contains 14 residues. Per the germline V gene, CDR1 is SGHNT and CDR2 is YYREEE (reference sequence). Trimming stripped 4 bases from V and 1 base from J, with 10 bases between. Written as DNA, the CDR3 is TGTGCCAGCAGCCCCACGCTGGGCACAGATACGCAGTATTTT. Its translation: CASSPTLGTDTQYF.

The chain combines TRBV3-1 with TRBJ1-1; 9 bases match TRBD1. The germline V gene encodes CDR1 LGHDT and CDR2 YNNKEL (reference sequence). The V gene end was trimmed by 4 bases and the J gene end by 1 base; junction bases not matched to a gene: 4. The CDR3 sequence is 15 residues long. CDR3 bases: TGTGCCAGCAGCCCCTCGGGACAGGGGAACACTGAAGCTTTCTTT. Amino acid sequence: CASSPSGQGNTEAFF. The whole variable domain, remainder taken from reference TRBV3-1 and TRBJ1-1, is DTAVSQTPKYLVTQMGNDKSIKCEQNLGHDTMYWYKQDSKKFLKIMFSYNNKELIINETVPNRFSPKSPDKAHLNLHINSLELGDSAVYFCASSPSGQGNTEAFFGQGTRLTVV.

V gene TRBV29-1 combines with J gene TRBJ2-3; the D is unclear. V was shortened by 3 bases and J by 0 bases, with 7 bases between the two germline ends. CDR3 length: 13 amino acids. CDR1 SQVTM and CDR2 ANQGSEA come from the germline V gene. This CDR3 reads CSVDPDSTDTQYF. Written as DNA, the CDR3 is TGCAGCGTTGACCCAGACAGCACAGATACGCAGTATTTT.

The chain employs TRBV14 and TRBJ1-3; perhaps TRBD1 as D (6 bases). The germline V gene encodes CDR1 SGHDN and CDR2 FVKESK. The length of the CDR3 is 14 residues. V was cut by 4 bases and J by 1 base, with 8 bases left in between. CDR3 sequence reads: CASSRTVSGNTIYF. In DNA, the CDR3 is TGTGCCAGCAGCCGGACAGTATCTGGAAACACCATATATTTT.

The chain carries TRBV15 and TRBJ2-1; D may be TRBD1 (6 bases). V lost 0 bases and J 8 bases, leaving 8 bases between the germline ends. From germline, CDR1 is LNHNV and CDR2 YYDKDF (reference sequence). The CDR3 covers 13 residues. Here the CDR3 reads CATSRERGYEQFF. The CDR3 bases are TGTGCCACCAGCAGAGAGAGGGGGTATGAGCAGTTCTTC.

The chain links TRBV13 to TRBJ2-7, with TRBD1 as a possible D gene (5 bases). Germline V gene data show CDR1 as PRHDT and CDR2 as FYEKMQ (reference sequence). Trimming removed 4 bases from V and 3 bases from J, with 22 bases in between. This CDR3 comprises 17 residues. Here the CDR3 reads CASSSPGASPENYEQYF. The CDR3 nucleotides are TGTGCCAGCAGCTCCCCTGGGGCGTCCCCCGAAAACTACGAGCAGTACTTC.

The chain has TRBV5-1 and TRBJ2-3; tentatively, D is TRBD2 (6 bases). The V end lost 4 bases, the J end lost 1 base, and 10 bases lay between the germline ends. In germline, CDR1 is SGHRS, CDR2 YFSETQ. There are 14 residues in the CDR3. Here the CDR3 DNA reads TGCGCCAGCAGCGACGGGGGTGGCACAGATACGCAGTATTTT. Translating gives CASSDGGGTDTQYF.

J is TRBJ2-3 and V is TRBV25-1; no clear D. Trimming stripped 4 bases from V and 5 bases from J, with 10 bases between. Germline CDR1 reads MGHDK; CDR2 reads SYGVNS. The CDR3 spans 13 residues. The CDR3, as DNA: TGTGCCAGCAGTGTAGGGCTGGGAGATACGCAGTATTTT. Translation gives CASSVGLGDTQYF.

The J gene is TRBJ2-1, the V gene TRBV30, with TRBD1 identical over 8 bases. This CDR3 contains 15 residues. The germline V gene encodes CDR1 GTSNPN and CDR2 SVGIG (reference sequence). With 2 bases clipped from V and 6 bases from J, the junction kept 9 bases outside the gene matches. The CDR3 DNA sequence: TGTGCCTGGAGTCTAGGGACAGGTTGGGGCAATGAGCAGTTCTTC. Its protein is CAWSLGTGWGNEQFF.

The V gene is TRBV6-4, the J gene TRBJ2-1, with D hard to call. The CDR3 extends over 13 amino acids. Looked up from germline, CDR1 is MRHNA and CDR2 is SNTAGT. V lost 6 bases, J lost 4 bases, and 10 bases lay in between. CDR3: CASSDGFYNEQFF. The CDR3 DNA reads as TGTGCCAGCAGCGACGGTTTTTACAATGAGCAGTTCTTC.

This sequence joins TRBV5-6 and TRBJ1-1; D gene unclear. The V end lost 0 bases, the J end lost 11 bases, and 14 bases lay between the germline ends. The CDR3 consists of 13 residues. Germline V CDR1 and CDR2: SGHDT, YYEEEE. The DNA for the CDR3 is TGTGCCAGCAGCTTGGGAACAGCTCTGGGGGCTTTCTTT. This sequence encodes CASSLGTALGAFF.

The genes are TRBV19 and TRBJ1-1; no reliable D call. V dropped 1 base and J dropped 11 bases, with 11 bases sitting between them. Germline V gene sequence: CDR1 LNHDA, CDR2 SQIVND (reference sequence). The CDR3 runs 12 residues. CDR3 DNA: TGTGCCAGTAGTATAGGAGCGGTAGGGGCTTTCTTT. This gives the protein CASSIGAVGAFF.

The V call is TRBV10-2, the J call TRBJ1-1; 7 bases map to TRBD1. J lost 0 bases, V lost 8 bases, and 12 bases had no gene match. From germline, CDR1 is WSHSY and CDR2 SAAADI. The CDR3 runs to 16 residues. In nucleotides, the CDR3 is TGCGCCAGCGCCGGGACAGCTTCCTTCATGAACACTGAAGCTTTCTTT. Its translation is CASAGTASFMNTEAFF.

The chain combines TRBV6-5 with TRBJ1-2; D remains unclear. The ends were cut back, 2 bases at V and 3 bases at J, with 7 bases in the middle. There are 13 residues in the CDR3. CDR1 MNHEY and CDR2 SVGAGI come from the germline V gene. The CDR3 DNA is TGTGCCAGCAGTTACGGGAGTTACTATGGCTACACCTTC. Encoded protein: CASSYGSYYGYTF.

This chain connects TRBV5-1 to TRBJ2-3; 7 bases fit TRBD1. V dropped 1 base and J dropped 1; count of bases not matched to a gene: 15. The CDR3 sequence is 19 residues long. Germline CDR1 SGHRS, CDR2 YFSETQ. The CDR3 region is CASSLSRILSQGGTDTQYF. DNA for the CDR3: TGCGCCAGCAGCTTGAGCCGTATCCTCAGCCAGGGGGGCACAGATACGCAGTATTTT.

This clonotype was recorded once. This sequence joins TRBV12-3 or TRBV12-4 and TRBJ2-2, with D unresolved. This CDR3 contains 14 residues. The V end lost 8 bases, the J end lost 2 bases, and 12 bases lay between the germline ends. The DNA of the CDR3 is TGTGCCAGCGTCGTCTCAATTAACACCGGGGAGCTGTTTTTT. Translating gives CASVVSINTGELFF.

V gene TRBV7-3 combines with J gene TRBJ2-3, with 7 bases lining up with TRBD2. This CDR3 region has 15 residues. Germline V gene sequence: CDR1 SGHTA, CDR2 FQGTGA. The junction had 11 bases not matched to a gene; V was cut back by 5 bases and J by 6 bases. This CDR3 reads CASSVGGATGDTQYF. DNA of the CDR3: TGTGCCAGCAGCGTGGGAGGGGCGACGGGGGATACGCAGTATTTT.

The chain recombines TRBV6-5 with TRBJ1-2; the match to TRBD1 covers 7 bases. J lost 7 bases, V lost 2 bases, and 10 bases had no gene match. Per germline, CDR1 MNHEY and CDR2 SVGAGI. CDR3 size: 15 residues. The CDR3 DNA is TGTGCCAGCAGTTACCAGGAGACAGGGACCGGTGGCTACACCTTC. This sequence encodes CASSYQETGTGGYTF.

This clonotype was detected only a few times. The chain carries TRBV11-3 and TRBJ2-1, with no clear D. V lost 1 base and J lost 9, with 7 bases in between. Germline CDR1 SGHNT, CDR2 YENEEA. This CDR3 has 12 residues. CDR3: CASSLGLAEQFF. The DNA of the CDR3 is TGTGCCAGCAGCTTAGGGCTGGCTGAGCAGTTCTTC.

The chain has TRBV9 and TRBJ2-7; TRBD1 matches at 8 bases. Germline V gene lookup returns CDR1 SGDLS and CDR2 YYNGEE. V dropped 0 bases and J dropped 2; count of bases not matched to a gene: 1. The CDR3 has 14 residues. The CDR3 bases are TGTGCCAGCAGCGTAGGGGGACAGGCCTACGAGCAGTACTTC. Its translation: CASSVGGQAYEQYF.

The chain has TRBV29-1 and TRBJ1-2; D not certain. The CDR3 is 13 residues long. The V gene lost 4 bases and the J gene lost 0 bases, with 9 bases spanning the gap. Germline loops: CDR1 SQVTM, CDR2 ANQGSEA. The CDR3 DNA is TGCAGCGTTGTAGACGGTTCTAACTATGGCTACACCTTC. Translated, it gives CSVVDGSNYGYTF.

This clonotype was observed a single time. The chain links TRBV3-1 to TRBJ2-7, with 7 bases identical to TRBD2. Trimming took 4 bases from V and 0 from J; bases not matched to a gene: 3. The V gene's germline CDR1 is LGHDT and CDR2 YNNKEL (reference sequence). The CDR3 is 14 residues long. The CDR3 sequence is CASSPGRSSYEQYF. In DNA form, the CDR3 reads TGTGCCAGCAGCCCCGGGAGGAGCTCCTACGAGCAGTACTTC.

This chain links TRBV7-9 with TRBJ2-5; TRBD1 or TRBD2 may be the D gene (6 bases each). This CDR3 region has 12 residues. V was clipped by 8 bases and J by 9 bases, with 16 bases between them. Germline values: CDR1 SEHNR, CDR2 FQNEAQ (reference sequence). Written as DNA, the CDR3 is TGTGCCAGCCGAGCCGCAGGGGAGGCCCAGTACTTC. This translates into CASRAAGEAQYF.

The chain is built from TRBV5-4 and TRBJ1-5; D not certain. Germline V lookup: CDR1 SGHNT, CDR2 YYREEE (reference sequence). The CDR3 sequence is 19 residues long. V was trimmed by 0 bases and J by 5 bases, leaving 24 bases between them. The CDR3 nucleotides read TGTGCCAGCAGCTTGGCCGGAAATAATGCGGGCGCCTCTGATCAGCCCCAGCATTTT. Translating gives CASSLAGNNAGASDQPQHF.